The rows below give T cell receptor beta chains drawn from one sample of a study of T-cell memory formation after mild COVID-19. TCRdb processed the 5' RACE reads anew with MiXCR; each CDR3 protein has one entry. Of 400,000 or so distinct CDR3 sequences listed, around 20% were seen once; the top ten hold about 8.1%. Sequencing used PBMCs or a T cell subset sorted from them (not recorded which). All receptors derive from an adult woman who had mild COVID-19 (a few samples of this study predate the infection). Cell type and time point are not known. Each CDR3 is given with its conserved first and last residue. Each record gives: V gene, CDR3 length, clone size, J gene, D gene, CDR3 DNA, CDR3 protein. A D gene is named only where the DNA matches it firmly. Clone size is shown for a subset of rows, as once, few, many or a class of expanded clone.

TRBV24-1,13,few,TRBJ2-2,.,TGTGCCAGTAAACGGGGGCCGGGCGGGGAGCTGTTTTTT,CASKRGPGGELFF
TRBV29-1,12,.,TRBJ2-5,.,TGCAGCGTTGAGCGAGAACAAGAGACCCAGTACTTC,CSVEREQETQYF
TRBV20-1,13,.,TRBJ2-5,.,TGCAGTGCTAGAGATGGGGGGCCCGAGACCCAGTACTTC,CSARDGGPETQYF
TRBV3-1,15,.,TRBJ2-7,TRBD1,TGTGCCAGCAGCACACCGGGACAGGGGGCCCACGAGCAGTACTTC,CASSTPGQGAHEQYF
TRBV27,15,few,TRBJ1-2,TRBD1,TGTGCCAGCGGTAACAGGGGCCTCGTAAACTATGGCTACACCTTC,CASGNRGLVNYGYTF
TRBV30,12,.,TRBJ1-6,.,TGTGCCTGGGGTAGGGTAGGTTCACCCCTCCACTTT,CAWGRVGSPLHF
TRBV6-5,14,.,TRBJ2-3,.,TGTGCCAGCAGTTACAACAGGGAGGGGGATACGCAGTATTTT,CASSYNREGDTQYF
TRBV6-5,15,few,TRBJ2-1,TRBD2,TGTGCCAGCAACGAACTTAGCGGGAGTCGGAATGAGCAGTTCTTC,CASNELSGSRNEQFF
TRBV20-1,11,once,TRBJ1-4,.,TGCAGTACTCCCGGGCGGGAAAAACTGTTTTTT,CSTPGREKLFF
TRBV15,15,few,TRBJ2-1,.,TGTGCCACCAGCAGGCGGGGGCGGAAAGAGGATGAGCAGTTCTTC,CATSRRGRKEDEQFF
TRBV5-1,14,.,TRBJ1-1,.,TGCGCCAGCAGCTTGGAAGGGATGAACACTGAAGCTTTCTTT,CASSLEGMNTEAFF
TRBV18,15,.,TRBJ2-7,.,TGTGCCAGCTCAGAGCAGCCTGGGGGCTCCTACGAGCAGTACTTC,CASSEQPGGSYEQYF
TRBV12-3/TRBV12-4,12,.,TRBJ2-1,.,TGTGCCAGCAGTTTCTGGGGCGATGAGCAGTTCTTC,CASSFWGDEQFF
TRBV12-3/TRBV12-4,14,few,TRBJ1-1,.,TGTGCCAGCAGGTCGCCAGAAACGTACCCTGAAGCTTTCTTT,CASRSPETYPEAFF